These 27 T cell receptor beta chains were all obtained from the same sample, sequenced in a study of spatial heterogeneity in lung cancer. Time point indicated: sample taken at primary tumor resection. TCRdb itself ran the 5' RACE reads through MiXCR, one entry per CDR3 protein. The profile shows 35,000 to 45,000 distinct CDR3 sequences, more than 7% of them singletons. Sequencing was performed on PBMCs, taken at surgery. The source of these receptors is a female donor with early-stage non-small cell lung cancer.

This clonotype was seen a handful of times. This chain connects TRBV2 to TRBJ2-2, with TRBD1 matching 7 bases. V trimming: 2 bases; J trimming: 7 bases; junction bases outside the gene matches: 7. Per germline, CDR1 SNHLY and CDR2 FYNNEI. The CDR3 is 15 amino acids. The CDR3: CASSEFQGVDGELFF. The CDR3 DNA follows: TGTGCCAGCAGTGAATTCCAGGGGGTTGACGGGGAGCTGTTTTTT.

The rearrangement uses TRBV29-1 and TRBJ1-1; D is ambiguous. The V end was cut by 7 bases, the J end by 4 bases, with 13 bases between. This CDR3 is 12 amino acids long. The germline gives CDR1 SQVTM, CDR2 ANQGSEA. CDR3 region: CSAAMGGTEAFF. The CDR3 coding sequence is TGCAGCGCCGCGATGGGCGGCACTGAAGCTTTCTTT.

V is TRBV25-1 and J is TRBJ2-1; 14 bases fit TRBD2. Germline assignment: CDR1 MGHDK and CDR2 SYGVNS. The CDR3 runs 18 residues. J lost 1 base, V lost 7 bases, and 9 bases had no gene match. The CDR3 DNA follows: TGTGCCAGCACTACCCCGACTAGCGGGGGGGGATCCTACAATGAGCAGTTCTTC. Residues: CASTTPTSGGGSYNEQFF.

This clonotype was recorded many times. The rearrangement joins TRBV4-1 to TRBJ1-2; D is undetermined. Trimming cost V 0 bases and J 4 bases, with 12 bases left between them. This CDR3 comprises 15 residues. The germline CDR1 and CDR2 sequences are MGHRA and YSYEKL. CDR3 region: CASSQDRGRSYGYTF. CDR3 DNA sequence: TGCGCCAGCAGCCAAGATCGTGGCAGGTCCTATGGCTACACCTTC.

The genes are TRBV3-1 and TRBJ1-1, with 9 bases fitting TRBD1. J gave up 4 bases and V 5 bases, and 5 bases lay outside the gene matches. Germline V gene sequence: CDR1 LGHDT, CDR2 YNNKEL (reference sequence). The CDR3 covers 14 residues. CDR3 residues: CASSFRDRATEAFF. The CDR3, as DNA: TGTGCCAGCAGCTTCCGGGACAGGGCCACTGAAGCTTTCTTT.

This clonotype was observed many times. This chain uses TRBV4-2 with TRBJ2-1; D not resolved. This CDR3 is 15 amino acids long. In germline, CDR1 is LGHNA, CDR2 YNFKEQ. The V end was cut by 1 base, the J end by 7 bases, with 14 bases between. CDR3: CASSQGTDETNEQFF. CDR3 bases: TGTGCCAGCAGCCAAGGTACCGATGAAACGAATGAGCAGTTCTTC.

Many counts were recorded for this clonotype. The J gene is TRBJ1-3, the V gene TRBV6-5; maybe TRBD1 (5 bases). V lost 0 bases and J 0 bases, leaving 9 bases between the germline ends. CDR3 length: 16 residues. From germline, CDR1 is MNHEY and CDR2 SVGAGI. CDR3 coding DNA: TGTGCCAGCAGTTACTCCGGCAGGGCCTCTGGAAACACCATATATTTT. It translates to CASSYSGRASGNTIYF.

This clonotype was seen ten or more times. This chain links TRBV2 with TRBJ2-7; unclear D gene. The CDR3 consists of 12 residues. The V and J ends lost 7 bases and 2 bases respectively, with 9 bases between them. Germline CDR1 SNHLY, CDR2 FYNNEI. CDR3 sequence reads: CASNSSPYEQYF. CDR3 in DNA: TGTGCCAGCAACAGCAGCCCCTACGAGCAGTACTTC. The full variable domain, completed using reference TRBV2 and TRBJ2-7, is EPEVTQTPSHQVTQMGQEVILRCVPISNHLYFYWYRQILGQKVEFLVSFYNNEISEKSEIFDDQFSVERPDGSNFTLKIRSTKLEDSAMYFCASNSSPYEQYFGPGTRLTVT.

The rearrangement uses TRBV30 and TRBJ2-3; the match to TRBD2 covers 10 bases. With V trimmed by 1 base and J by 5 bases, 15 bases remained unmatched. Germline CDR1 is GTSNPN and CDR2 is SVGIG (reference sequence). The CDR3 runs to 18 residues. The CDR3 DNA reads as TGTGCCTGGAGTGGAGACTTCCGGAGCGGGAGGGCCATAGATACGCAGTATTTT. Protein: CAWSGDFRSGRAIDTQYF.

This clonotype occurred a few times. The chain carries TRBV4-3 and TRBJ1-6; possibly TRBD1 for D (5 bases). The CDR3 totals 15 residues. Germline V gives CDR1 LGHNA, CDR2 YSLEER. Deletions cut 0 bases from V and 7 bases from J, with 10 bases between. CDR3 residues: CASSQDWRGNSPLHF. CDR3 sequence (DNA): TGCGCCAGCAGCCAAGATTGGAGGGGAAATTCACCCCTCCACTTT.

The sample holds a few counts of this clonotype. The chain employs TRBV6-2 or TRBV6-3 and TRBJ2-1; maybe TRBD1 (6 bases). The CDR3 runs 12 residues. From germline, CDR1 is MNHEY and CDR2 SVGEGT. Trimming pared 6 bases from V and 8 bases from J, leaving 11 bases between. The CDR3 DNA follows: TGTGCCAGCAGACGTTCAGGGGATGAGCAGTTCTTC. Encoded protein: CASRRSGDEQFF.

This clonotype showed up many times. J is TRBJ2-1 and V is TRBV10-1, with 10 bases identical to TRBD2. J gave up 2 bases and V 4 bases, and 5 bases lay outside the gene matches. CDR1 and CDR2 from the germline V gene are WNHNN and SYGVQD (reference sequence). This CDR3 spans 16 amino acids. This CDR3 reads CASSGKREGPYNEQFF. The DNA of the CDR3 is TGCGCCAGCAGTGGCAAGCGGGAGGGCCCCTACAATGAGCAGTTCTTC.

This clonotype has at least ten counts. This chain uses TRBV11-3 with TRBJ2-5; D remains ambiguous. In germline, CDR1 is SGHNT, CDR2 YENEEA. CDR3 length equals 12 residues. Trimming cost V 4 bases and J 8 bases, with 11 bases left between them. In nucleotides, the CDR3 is TGTGCCAGCAGCTCCCTCTTGGGCACCCAGTACTTC. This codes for CASSSLLGTQYF. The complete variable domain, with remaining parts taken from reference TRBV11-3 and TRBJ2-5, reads EAGVVQSPRYKIIEKKQPVAFWCNPISGHNTLYWYLQNLGQGPELLIRYENEEAVDDSQLPKDRFSAERLKGVDSTLKIQPAELGDSAVYLCASSSLLGTQYFGPGTRLLVL.

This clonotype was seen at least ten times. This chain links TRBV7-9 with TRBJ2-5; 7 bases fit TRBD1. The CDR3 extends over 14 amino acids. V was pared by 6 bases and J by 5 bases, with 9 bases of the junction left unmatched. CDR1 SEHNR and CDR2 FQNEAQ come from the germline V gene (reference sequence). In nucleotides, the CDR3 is TGTGCCAGCAGGGAACAGGGGCGGAAGGAGACCCAGTACTTC. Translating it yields CASREQGRKETQYF.

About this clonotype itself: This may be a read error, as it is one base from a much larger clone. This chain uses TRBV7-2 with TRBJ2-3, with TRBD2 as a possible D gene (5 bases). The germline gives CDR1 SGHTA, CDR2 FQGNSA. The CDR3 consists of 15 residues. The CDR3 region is CASSLVGSRPDTRYF. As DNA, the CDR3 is TGTGCCAGCAGCTTAGTGGGGAGTCGTCCAGATACGCGGTATTTT.

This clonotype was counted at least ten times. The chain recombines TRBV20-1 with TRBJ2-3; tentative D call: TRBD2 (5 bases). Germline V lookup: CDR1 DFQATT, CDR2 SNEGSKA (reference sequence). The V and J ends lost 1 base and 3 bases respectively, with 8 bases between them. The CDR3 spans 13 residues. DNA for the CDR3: TGCAGTGCTAGAGGCCCGGGAACAGATACGCAGTATTTT. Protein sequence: CSARGPGTDTQYF.

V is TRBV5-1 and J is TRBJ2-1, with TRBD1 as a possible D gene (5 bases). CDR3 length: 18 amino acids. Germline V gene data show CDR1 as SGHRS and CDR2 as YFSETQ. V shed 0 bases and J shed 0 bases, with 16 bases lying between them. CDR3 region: CASSLAQPTASSYNEQFF. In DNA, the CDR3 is TGCGCCAGCAGCTTGGCCCAGCCGACAGCGAGCTCCTACAATGAGCAGTTCTTC.

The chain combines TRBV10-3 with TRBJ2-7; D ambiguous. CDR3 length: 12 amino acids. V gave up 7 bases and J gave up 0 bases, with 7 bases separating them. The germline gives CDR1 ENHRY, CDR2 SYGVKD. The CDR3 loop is CAIKGPSYEQYF. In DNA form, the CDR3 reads TGTGCCATCAAGGGCCCCTCCTACGAGCAGTACTTC.

The DNA for the CDR3 is TGTGCCAGCAAGCCGGGGGGAAGAAGCCACGAGCAGTACTTC. The encoded protein is CASKPGGRSHEQYF. The chain recombines TRBV5-5 with TRBJ2-7; the match to TRBD2 covers 7 bases. The CDR3 totals 14 residues. Germline V gene data show CDR1 as SGHKS and CDR2 as YYEKEE (reference sequence). V lost 6 bases to trimming and J lost 5 bases; unmatched junction nucleotides: 11.

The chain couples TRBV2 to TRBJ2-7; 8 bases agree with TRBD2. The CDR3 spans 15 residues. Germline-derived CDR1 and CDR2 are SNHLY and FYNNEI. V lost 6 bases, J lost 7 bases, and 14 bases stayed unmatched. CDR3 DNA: TGTGCCAGCAGCGGGAGGGGTAGGACTCCGTTTGAGCAGTACTTC. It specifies CASSGRGRTPFEQYF.

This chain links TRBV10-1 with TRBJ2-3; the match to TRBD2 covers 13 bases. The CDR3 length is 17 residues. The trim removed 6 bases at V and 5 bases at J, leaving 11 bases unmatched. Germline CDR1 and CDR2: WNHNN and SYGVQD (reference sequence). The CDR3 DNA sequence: TGCGCCAGCAGCGGACTAGCGGGAGAGGGACCCCAAGATACGCAGTATTTT. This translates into CASSGLAGEGPQDTQYF.

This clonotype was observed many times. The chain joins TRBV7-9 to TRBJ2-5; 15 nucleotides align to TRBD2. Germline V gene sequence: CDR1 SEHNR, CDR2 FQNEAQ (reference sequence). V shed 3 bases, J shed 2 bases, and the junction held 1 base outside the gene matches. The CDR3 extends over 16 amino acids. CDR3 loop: CASSLGTSGGQETQYF. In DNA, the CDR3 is TGTGCCAGCAGCTTGGGGACTAGCGGGGGGCAAGAGACCCAGTACTTC.

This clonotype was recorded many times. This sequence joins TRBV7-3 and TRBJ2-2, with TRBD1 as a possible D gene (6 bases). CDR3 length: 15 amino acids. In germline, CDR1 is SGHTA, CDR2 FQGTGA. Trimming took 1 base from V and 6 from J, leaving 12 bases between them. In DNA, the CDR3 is TGTGCCAGCAGCTTAAGCCCCACAGGGCCCGGGGAGCTGTTTTTT. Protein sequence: CASSLSPTGPGELFF.

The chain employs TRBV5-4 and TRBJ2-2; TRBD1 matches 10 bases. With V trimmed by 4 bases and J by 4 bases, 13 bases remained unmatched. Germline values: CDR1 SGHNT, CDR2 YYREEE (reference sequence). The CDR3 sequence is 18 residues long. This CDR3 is CASSPMAPGQGSTGELFF. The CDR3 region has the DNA TGTGCCAGCAGCCCAATGGCGCCGGGACAGGGGAGCACCGGGGAGCTGTTTTTT.

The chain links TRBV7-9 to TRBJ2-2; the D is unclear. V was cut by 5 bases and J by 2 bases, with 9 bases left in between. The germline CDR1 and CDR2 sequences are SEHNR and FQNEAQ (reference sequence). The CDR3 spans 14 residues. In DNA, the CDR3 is TGTGCCAGCAGCCACGACTTAAACACCGGGGAGCTGTTTTTT. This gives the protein CASSHDLNTGELFF.

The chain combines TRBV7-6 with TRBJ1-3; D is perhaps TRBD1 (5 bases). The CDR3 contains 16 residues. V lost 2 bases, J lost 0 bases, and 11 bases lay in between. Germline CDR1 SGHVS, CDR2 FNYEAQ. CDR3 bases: TGTGCCAGCAGCTTATTGGGGCCCTCCTCTGGAAACACCATATATTTT. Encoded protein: CASSLLGPSSGNTIYF.

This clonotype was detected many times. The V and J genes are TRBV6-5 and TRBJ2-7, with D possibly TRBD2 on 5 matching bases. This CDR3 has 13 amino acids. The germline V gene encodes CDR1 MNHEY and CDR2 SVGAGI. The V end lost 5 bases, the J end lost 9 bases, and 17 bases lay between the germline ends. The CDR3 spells CASSVRDLSWQYF. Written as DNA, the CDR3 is TGTGCCAGCAGTGTCCGGGATCTAAGCTGGCAGTACTTC.